These T cell receptor beta chains were read from a single sample in a study of T cell changes during pregnancy in multiple sclerosis. Profiled with immunoSEQ multiplex PCR; TCRdb holds only in-frame clones, not every one. The sample carries 35,000 to 45,000 clones, more than 90% recorded once. The sample was CD4+ T cells from peripheral blood mononuclear cells, taken after pregnancy. These receptors all come from a female donor in good health, enrolled as a control in a pregnancy study. The CDR3 runs from the conserved cysteine through the conserved F or W. The D gene is left open where the match is weak. Clone size is shown for a subset of rows, as once, few, many or a class of expanded clone.

D	size	J	V	DNA	CDR3
TRBD1	once	TRBJ2-7	TRBV27	TGTGCCAGCAGTCTTCAGGGGGCTGACGAGCAGTACTTC	CASSLQGADEQYF
NA	NA	TRBJ1-3	TRBV19	TGTGCCAGTAGTACCCAGGGACTGAACTCTGGAAACACCATATATTTT	CASSTQGLNSGNTIYF
NA	NA	TRBJ2-3	TRBV29-1	TGCAGCGTTGGACCGGGTGCTAGCACAGATACGCAGTATTTT	CSVGPGASTDTQYF
TRBD2	NA	TRBJ2-1	TRBV7-2	TGTGCCAGCAGCTTTACTAGCGGGAGTGAAGAGCAGTTCTTC	CASSFTSGSEEQFF
NA	NA	TRBJ2-2	TRBV27	TGTGCCAGCGGATCACGTCGGGGGAAAGACGACACCGGGGAGCTGTTTTTT	CASGSRRGKDDTGELFF
TRBD1	few	TRBJ1-4	TRBV14	TGTGCCAGCAGCGTAGGACAGGGCCGGCGGGAAAAACTGTTTTTT	CASSVGQGRREKLFF
TRBD2	NA	TRBJ2-7	TRBV7-8	TGTGCCAGCAGCTTCGGACTAGGCGAGCAGTACTTC	CASSFGLGEQYF
TRBD2	NA	TRBJ2-7	TRBV19	TGTGCCAGTAGCGGACTAGCGGGTTTCCACGAGCAGTACTTC	CASSGLAGFHEQYF
NA	once	TRBJ2-7	TRBV27	TGTGCCAGCAGTTTACGGAGAAGCTCCTACGAGCAGTACTTC	CASSLRRSSYEQYF
TRBD2	NA	TRBJ2-7	TRBV19	TGTGCCAGCGCCCGGGGACTAGCGGGAGGGCCATACGAGCAGTACTTC	CASARGLAGGPYEQYF
TRBD2	NA	TRBJ2-5	TRBV5-1	TGCGCCAGCAGTCACGGACTAGAGGAGACCCAGTACTTC	CASSHGLEETQYF
NA	once	TRBJ2-3	TRBV28	TGTGCCAGCACTTCCGGGAGAGGTACGCAGTATTTT	CASTSGRGTQYF
TRBD2	NA	TRBJ2-7	TRBV18	TGTGCCAGCTCACCACCGTTGGCGGGAGGTAGCGAGCAGTACTTC	CASSPPLAGGSEQYF
TRBD2	NA	TRBJ2-1	TRBV7-2	TGTGCCAGCAGCTTAGATCTCCAGCGGGGGGTATATGAGCAGTTCTTC	CASSLDLQRGVYEQFF
TRBD1	NA	TRBJ1-1	TRBV13	TGTGCCAGCAGCCGACCATACAGGGGTCGAACTGAAGCTTTCTTT	CASSRPYRGRTEAFF
NA	NA	TRBJ1-2	TRBV5-4	TGTGCCAGCAGTCCGACCGGGACAAGAACTAACTATGGCTACACCTTC	CASSPTGTRTNYGYTF
NA	once	TRBJ1-1	TRBV18	TGTGCCAGCTCACCAGACACAGGGATTGCTGAAGCTTTCTTT	CASSPDTGIAEAFF
NA	once	TRBJ2-5	TRBV10-1	TGCGCCAGCAGTGACTGGACACGAGAGACCCAGTACTTC	CASSDWTRETQYF
TRBD2	NA	TRBJ2-3	TRBV7-9	TGTGCCAGCAGCACCCCCCTGGGGGGGACGAGCACAGATACGCAGTATTTT	CASSTPLGGTSTDTQYF
NA	once	TRBJ2-1	TRBV6-6	TGTGCCAGCAGTTATGGTCGCGGAGCCTACAATGAGCAGTTCTTC	CASSYGRGAYNEQFF
TRBD1	NA	TRBJ1-1	TRBV19	TGTGCCAGTAATCAGGGGGCGGAGAACACTGAAGCTTTCTTT	CASNQGAENTEAFF
TRBD2	NA	TRBJ2-3	TRBV4-2	TGTGCCAGCAGCCAAGCCCCACGGGGGCTAGCGGGACCAGATACGCAGTATTTT	CASSQAPRGLAGPDTQYF
TRBD2	NA	TRBJ2-7	TRBV5-4	TGTGCCAGCAACCCCGGACTAGCGGGAGATCGCGAGCAGTACTTC	CASNPGLAGDREQYF
TRBD1	NA	TRBJ2-7	TRBV7-3	TGTGCCAGCAGCAAATTACCCGACCCGGGACAGGGGTCATACGAGCAGTACTTC	CASSKLPDPGQGSYEQYF
TRBD1	NA	TRBJ1-6	TRBV7-6	TGTGCCAGCAAGTCGGGACAGTATAATTCACCCCTCCACTTT	CASKSGQYNSPLHF
NA	NA	TRBJ1-4	TRBV11-2	TGTGCCAGCAATCTCCGGGGAGGGGACGAAAAACTGTTTTTT	CASNLRGGDEKLFF
TRBD2	NA	TRBJ2-3	TRBV5-1	TGCGCCAGCAGCTCTCTAGCGGGACCTTCCACAGATACGCAGTATTTT	CASSSLAGPSTDTQYF
TRBD2	NA	TRBJ2-7	TRBV7-2	TGTGCCAGCAACTACCGACTAGCTAATAACTACGAGCAGTACTTC	CASNYRLANNYEQYF
NA	NA	TRBJ1-1	TRBV7-9	TGTGCCAACGCCGAAGGGGGTATGAACACTGAAGCTTTCTTT	CANAEGGMNTEAFF
TRBD1	NA	TRBJ2-1	TRBV7-9	TGTGCCAGCAGCTTAGGGACAGGGGTTGAGCAGTTCTTC	CASSLGTGVEQFF
TRBD2	NA	TRBJ2-1	TRBV28	TGTGCCAGCACCCCACAGTGGGAGCCGGGGGGGCGGGATGAGCAGTTCTTC	CASTPQWEPGGRDEQFF
TRBD2	NA	TRBJ2-5	TRBV19	TGTGCCAGTAGTGGCTGGACTAGCGGGGATGAGACCCAGTACTTC	CASSGWTSGDETQYF
TRBD1	NA	TRBJ2-6	TRBV7-9	TGTGCCAACCGAGACAGGGTTTCTGGGGCCAACGTCCTGACTTTC	CANRDRVSGANVLTF
NA	once	TRBJ2-7	TRBV30	TGTGCCTTGTACAGGGGACTAGGCTACGAGCAGTACTTC	CALYRGLGYEQYF
TRBD1	NA	TRBJ2-3	TRBV11-1	TGTACCAGCAGCTTAGCCCAGGGGGCAGATACGCAGTATTTT	CTSSLAQGADTQYF
TRBD1	NA	TRBJ2-7	TRBV28	TGTGCCAGCAGTTCGGGACAGGGAACCTACGAGCAGTACTTC	CASSSGQGTYEQYF
TRBD1	NA	TRBJ1-4	TRBV27	TGTGCCAGCAGTTTAAAGGCCGGACAGGCTCGAAATTACGGTCACGAAAAACTGTTTTTT	CASSLKAGQARNYGHEKLFF
NA	NA	TRBJ2-6	TRBV9	TGTGCCAGCAGCGTAGACCCGGGAGGGGCCAACGTCCTGACTTTC	CASSVDPGGANVLTF
NA	NA	TRBJ2-7	TRBV27	TGTGCCAGCAGTTCAGAGTCAGGGAGGCACGAGCAGTACTTC	CASSSESGRHEQYF
NA	NA	TRBJ1-5	TRBV5-6	TGTGCCAGCAGCGTGAAAGGGGGTCCGGTTACGAGCAATCAGCCCCAGCATTTT	CASSVKGGPVTSNQPQHF
NA	NA	TRBJ2-7	TRBV27	TGTGCCAGCAGGAACGGCCCGGGAGCGGAGCAGTACTTC	CASRNGPGAEQYF
NA	once	TRBJ2-1	TRBV10-3	TGTGCCATCTCCCAGGGAAAGACCTACAATGAGCAGTTCTTC	CAISQGKTYNEQFF
TRBD1	once	TRBJ2-1	TRBV11-3	TGTGCCAGCAGCTTAGGAGCAGCTGTGGGACAGGGCCCCTACAATGAGCAGTTCTTC	CASSLGAAVGQGPYNEQFF
NA	NA	TRBJ1-1	TRBV7-2	TGTGCCAGCAGCCCCACACAGGGAGATGAAGCTTTCTTT	CASSPTQGDEAFF